This TCR beta chain originates from a study of OX40 agonist ivuxolimab in advanced cancers. Study in general: Patients in the trial were receiving intravenous ivuxolimab every 2 weeks, at doses of 0.01 to 10 mg/kg. Overall study findings and caveats: CD4+ and CD8+ blood T cells expanded clonally by week 6 at 0.1 to 3.0 mg/kg. The expanded peripheral T cells' antigen specificity was not determined.

The timepoints at which blood was sampled were baseline, cycle 4 day 1, and cycle 7 day 1. Some clones are missing from TCRdb's copy, which holds only in-frame ones; the method was immunoSEQ multiplex PCR. The sample has about 46,000 clones; 88% are singletons. Comment on this clone: What it recognizes is unknown.

The source is an adult with an advanced solid tumor such as melanoma, head and neck, liver or kidney cancer. The material sequenced was CD4+ or CD8+ T cells sorted from blood, taken in a trial of the OX40 agonist ivuxolimab.

The CDR3 is CASSESNGANVLTF. CDR3 nucleotide sequence: TGTGCCAGCAGTGAATCGAACGGGGCCAACGTCCTGACTTTC. The chain uses TRBV25-1 and TRBJ2-6, with D unresolved. CDR1 and CDR2 (germline): MGHDK, SYGVNS. This CDR3 contains 14 residues. The V end was cut by 1 base, the J end by 4 bases, with 5 bases between.